This entry concerns a single T cell receptor (beta chain). Its specificity is not known. After removal of 4 bases from V and 6 bases from J, the junction contained 10 bases not matched to a gene. The CDR3 is 16 residues long. CDR1 is SGHRS and CDR2 is YFSETQ in the germline V gene. This sample stems from a study of cytomegalovirus exposure and HLA in healthy donors. The PCR contained 60 Vbeta and 13 Jbeta primers. Sequencing used immunoSEQ multiplex PCR; TCRdb keeps in-frame clones, though not all of them. The sample has 200,000 or so clones, 76% seen once; the top ten hold roughly 0.62%. Study-level points and caveats: TCR beta V- and J-gene trimming, according to a later analysis, was linked to a missense DCLRE1C variant.

The sequenced material came from PBMCs. The genes are TRBV5-1 and TRBJ2-1; TRBD2 matches at 10 bases. This receptor was obtained from a man aged 18 to 35 in good health and CMV-seronegative. The CDR3 loop reads CASSQYLAGASNEQFF. In DNA form, the CDR3 reads TGCGCCAGCAGCCAGTACCTAGCGGGGGCTTCCAATGAGCAGTTCTTC.